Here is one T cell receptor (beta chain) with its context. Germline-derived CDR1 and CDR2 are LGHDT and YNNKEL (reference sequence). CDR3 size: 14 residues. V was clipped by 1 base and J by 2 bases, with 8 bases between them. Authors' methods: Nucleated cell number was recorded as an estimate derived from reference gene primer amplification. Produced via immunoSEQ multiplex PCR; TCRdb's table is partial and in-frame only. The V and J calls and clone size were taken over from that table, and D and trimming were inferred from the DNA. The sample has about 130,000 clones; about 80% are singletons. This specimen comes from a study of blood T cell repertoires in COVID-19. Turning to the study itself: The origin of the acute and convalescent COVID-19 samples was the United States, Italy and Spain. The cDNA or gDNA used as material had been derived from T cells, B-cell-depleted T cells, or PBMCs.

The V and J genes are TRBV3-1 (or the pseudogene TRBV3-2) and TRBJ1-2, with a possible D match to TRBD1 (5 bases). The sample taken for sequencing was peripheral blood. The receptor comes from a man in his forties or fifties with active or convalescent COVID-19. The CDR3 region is CASSQVRGNYGYTF. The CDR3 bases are TGTGCCAGCAGCCAAGTGCGGGGGAACTATGGCTACACCTTC.